This TCR beta chain was recorded in a study of long-term antiretroviral therapy in people with HIV. Whole-study findings and limits: Dominant in the repertoire at all time points were clones expanded before ART.

CDR1 is ENHRY and CDR2 is SYGVKD in the germline V gene. V dropped 6 bases and J dropped 1; count of bases not matched to a gene: 1. The CDR3 is 13 amino acids. Turning to this clone: Antigen specificity is unknown.

immunoSEQ v3.0 was run at survey level. Researchers set sequencing to target about 35,000-55,000 T-cell genomes per sample. TCRdb's copy holds only in-frame clones and misses some; the assay was immunoSEQ multiplex PCR. The data contain about 21,000 clones, 79% of them singletons. This clonotype was sampled from a woman in her forties with HIV. The chain has TRBV10-3 and TRBJ2-5; 8 bases fit TRBD1. Source: unsorted PBMCs, taken 4.1 years after starting antiretroviral therapy. In DNA, the CDR3 is TGTGCCATCAGCGGGACAGGCCAAGAGACCCAGTACTTC. It translates to CAISGTGQETQYF.